This entry lists 30 T cell receptor beta chains sequenced from one sample in a study of cytomegalovirus exposure and HLA in healthy donors. PCR amplification relied on 60 Vbeta primers (plus 13 Jbeta primers). Data came from immunoSEQ multiplex PCR; TCRdb stores just in-frame clones and leaves some out. This table holds 50,000 to 60,000 clones, about 77% found once. The specimen sequenced was PBMCs. Receptors were obtained from a middle-aged woman in good health and CMV-seropositive.

This clone was seen only a few times. The chain joins TRBV15 to TRBJ1-2; the D is unclear. V dropped 0 bases and J dropped 4 bases, with 15 bases sitting between them. Germline values: CDR1 LNHNV, CDR2 YYDKDF (reference sequence). The CDR3 has 16 amino acids. The CDR3 here is CATSRDRDHRVYGYTF. The CDR3 nucleotides are TGTGCCACCAGCAGAGATAGAGACCACCGGGTCTATGGCTACACCTTC.

A few counts support this clone. This chain uses TRBV5-1 with TRBJ2-3; the D gene is possibly TRBD2 (6 bases). CDR3 length: 15 residues. Germline CDR1 SGHRS, CDR2 YFSETQ. V was cut by 4 bases and J by 4 bases, with 16 bases left in between. The CDR3 DNA is TGCGCCAGCAGCCCGACGATCGGGGGAGCAGATACGCAGTATTTT. Its translation is CASSPTIGGADTQYF.

V gene TRBV7-9 combines with J gene TRBJ1-2, with 8 bases identical to TRBD1. CDR3 length equals 15 residues. Germline-derived CDR1 and CDR2 are SEHNR and FQNEAQ (reference sequence). V lost 5 bases and J lost 12; bases outside the gene matches: 17. The CDR3 nucleotides read TGTGCCAGCAGCCCTATCCCCCAGACAGGGGTCGTCCACACCTTC. It encodes CASSPIPQTGVVHTF.

There are a few counts of this clone. The chain joins TRBV9 to TRBJ1-5, with D perhaps TRBD1 (5 bases). V lost 4 bases and J lost 0, with 11 bases in between. Germline values: CDR1 SGDLS, CDR2 YYNGEE. There are 15 residues in the CDR3. CDR3 protein: CASSPGGASNQPQHF. In nucleotides, the CDR3 is TGTGCCAGCAGCCCAGGCGGGGCTAGCAATCAGCCCCAGCATTTT. The whole variable domain, remainder taken from reference TRBV9 and TRBJ1-5, is DSGVTQTPKHLITATGQRVTLRCSPRSGDLSVYWYQQSLDQGLQFLIQYYNGEERAKGNILERFSAQQFPDLHSELNLSSLELGDSALYFCASSPGGASNQPQHFGDGTRLSIL.

This clone occurred once. V is TRBV13 and J is TRBJ2-5; TRBD2 might be the D (6 bases). CDR3 length equals 12 residues. Trimming removed 5 bases from V and 5 bases from J, with 9 bases in between. CDR1 and CDR2 from the germline V gene are PRHDT and FYEKMQ (reference sequence). The CDR3 sequence: CASSLSGETQYF. In nucleotides, the CDR3 is TGTGCCAGCAGCCTCAGCGGGGAGACCCAGTACTTC.

The J gene is TRBJ1-2, the V gene TRBV18, with 8 bases that match TRBD1. This CDR3 has 15 amino acids. Germline V CDR1 and CDR2: KGHSH, LQKENI. J gave up 8 bases and V 2 bases, and 10 bases lay outside the gene matches. The chain's CDR3 is CASSPGTRQGAGYTF. In DNA, the CDR3 is TGTGCCAGCTCACCAGGGACGCGGCAGGGGGCCGGCTACACCTTC.

This clone was seen a few times. V usage is TRBV27 and J usage is TRBJ2-7; 10 nucleotides align to TRBD1. Trimming took 5 bases from V and 2 from J; bases not matched to a gene: 6. This CDR3 has 15 residues. The germline CDR1 and CDR2 sequences are MNHEY and SMNVEV (reference sequence). The CDR3 reads CASSLGQGRTYEQYF. Here the CDR3 DNA reads TGTGCCAGCAGTCTGGGACAGGGGAGGACCTACGAGCAGTACTTC.

The rearrangement joins TRBV4-1 to TRBJ1-5; TRBD1 is a possible D gene (5 bases). The ends were cut back, 1 base at V and 1 base at J, with 8 bases in the middle. Germline CDR1 is MGHRA and CDR2 is YSYEKL. The CDR3 totals 15 residues. CDR3 sequence reads: CASSQGGSSNQPQHF. The CDR3 bases are TGCGCCAGCAGCCAAGGGGGCAGCAGCAATCAGCCCCAGCATTTT.

This clone showed up just once. This chain joins TRBV6-6 and TRBJ2-5; 11 nucleotides align to TRBD2. CDR3 length equals 14 residues. From germline, CDR1 is MNHNY and CDR2 SVGAGI (reference sequence). Trimming cost V 5 bases and J 3 bases; bases outside gene matches: 2. The CDR3 nucleotides are TGTGCCAGCAGTCCACTAGCGGGGGAAGAGACCCAGTACTTC. Its translation is CASSPLAGEETQYF.

The rearrangement uses TRBV30 and TRBJ2-3, with TRBD1 matching 9 bases. Germline loops: CDR1 GTSNPN, CDR2 SVGIG (reference sequence). Trimming removed 0 bases from V and 5 bases from J; junction bases left unmatched: 9. The CDR3 is made up of 16 amino acids. This chain's CDR3 is CAWSVRDRVRQDTQYF. As DNA, the CDR3 is TGTGCCTGGAGTGTCCGGGACAGGGTACGGCAAGATACGCAGTATTTT.

This sequence joins TRBV30 and TRBJ1-2; 10 bases align to TRBD1. Per germline, CDR1 GTSNPN and CDR2 SVGIG (reference sequence). CDR3 length: 17 residues. Losses at the gene ends were 3 bases for V and 0 bases for J; bases not matched to a gene: 10. The CDR3 coding sequence is TGTGCCTGGAGGGCCGGACAGGGGGTGCAATCTAACTATGGCTACACCTTC. This encodes CAWRAGQGVQSNYGYTF.

The chain combines TRBV19 with TRBJ2-2; D possibly corresponds to TRBD2 (6 bases). Germline lookup yields CDR1 LNHDA and CDR2 SQIVND (reference sequence). Trimming shortened V by 0 bases and J by 5 bases, and 7 bases separated the two germline ends. The CDR3 loop spans 14 amino acids. The CDR3 here is CASSIDGRTGELFF. The CDR3 region has the DNA TGTGCCAGTAGTATAGATGGGAGGACCGGGGAGCTGTTTTTT.

This chain connects TRBV16 to TRBJ1-1; maybe TRBD1 (6 bases). V lost 1 base to trimming and J lost 3 bases, with 9 bases between them. Germline-derived CDR1 and CDR2 are KGHSY and FQNENV. This CDR3 spans 14 amino acids. The chain's CDR3 is CASSQLKGDTEAFF. CDR3 DNA sequence: TGTGCCAGCAGCCAATTGAAGGGGGACACTGAAGCTTTCTTT.

The rearrangement uses TRBV19 and TRBJ2-2, with a possible D match to TRBD2 (5 bases). Germline CDR1 LNHDA, CDR2 SQIVND (reference sequence). V dropped 6 bases and J dropped 1 base, with 9 bases sitting between them. The CDR3 sequence is 14 residues long. CDR3 coding DNA: TGTGCCAGTAGCCCCGCGGGGAACACCGGGGAGCTGTTTTTT. Translated, it gives CASSPAGNTGELFF.

The chain combines TRBV18 with TRBJ2-7; maybe TRBD1 (7 bases). Trimming took 6 bases from V and 7 from J, leaving 16 bases between them. The CDR3 is made up of 13 amino acids. The germline V gene encodes CDR1 KGHSH and CDR2 LQKENI. CDR3 protein: CASSRDRAKEQYF. The CDR3 coding sequence is TGTGCCAGCTCGCGGGACAGAGCAAAAGAGCAGTACTTC.

This chain uses TRBV5-1 with TRBJ2-5; D is unclear. Looked up from germline, CDR1 is SGHRS and CDR2 is YFSETQ. CDR3 length: 12 amino acids. Trimming removed 0 bases at V and 6 bases at J, with 6 bases between. CDR3 sequence reads: CASSLAGQTQYF. DNA for the CDR3: TGCGCCAGCAGCTTGGCCGGTCAGACCCAGTACTTC.

This clone was seen a few times. The chain couples TRBV6-5 to TRBJ2-7, with TRBD2 identical over 7 bases. This CDR3 is built from 15 residues. Trimming cost V 2 bases and J 4 bases; bases outside gene matches: 8. Germline CDR1 reads MNHEY; CDR2 reads SVGAGI. The DNA of the CDR3 is TGTGCCAGCAGTTACGGGGAGGGGAAGGGGTACGAGCAGTACTTC. Its protein is CASSYGEGKGYEQYF.

As for this clone: One end of the junction is discordant with germline, which a read error may explain. This chain uses TRBV2 with TRBJ2-7, with a tentative D call TRBD1 (6 bases). Germline V gene sequence: CDR1 SNHLY, CDR2 FYNNEI. The CDR3 has 12 amino acids. The CDR3: CASLGASYEQSF. The DNA for the CDR3 is TGTGCCAGCTTGGGGGCGTCGTACGAGCAGTCCTTC.

A word on this clone: This CDR3 is also generated by other DNA sequences in the sample. This chain links TRBV9 with TRBJ1-5; D gene ambiguous. Trimming stripped 0 bases from V and 6 bases from J, with 7 bases between. The CDR3 extends over 13 amino acids. CDR1 is SGDLS, CDR2 YYNGEE, per germline. CDR3 in amino acids: CASSVAVGQPQHF. The DNA for the CDR3 is TGTGCCAGCAGCGTAGCTGTCGGTCAGCCCCAGCATTTT.

The chain recombines TRBV7-7 with TRBJ2-2, with D perhaps matching TRBD1 (6 bases). Germline V gives CDR1 SSHAT, CDR2 FNYEAQ (reference sequence). V shed 5 bases and J shed 6 bases, with 10 bases lying between them. This CDR3 is built from 13 residues. The CDR3 loop reads CASSTGTAGELFF. The CDR3 region has the DNA TGTGCCAGCAGCACAGGGACCGCCGGGGAGCTGTTTTTT.

The V gene is TRBV6-6, the J gene TRBJ1-6; the D gene is possibly TRBD1 (6 bases). The V gene's germline CDR1 is MNHNY and CDR2 SVGAGI (reference sequence). Between the trimmed V and J ends, which lost 6 bases and 6 bases, there was a span of 18 bases. CDR3 length: 16 amino acids. CDR3 loop: CASRSLGGGGNSPLHF. In DNA, the CDR3 is TGTGCCAGCAGATCCCTAGGGGGGGGAGGTAATTCACCCCTCCACTTT.

V is TRBV29-1 and J is TRBJ2-7, with TRBD1 as a possible D gene (5 bases). This CDR3 contains 12 residues. Germline CDR1 SQVTM, CDR2 ANQGSEA. V was shortened by 5 bases and J by 6 bases, with 14 bases between the two germline ends. CDR3 bases: TGCAGCGTTCTTCAGAAGGGGATCGAGCAGTACTTC. Residues: CSVLQKGIEQYF.

This chain's CDR3 is CASKGIGDRGLSGANVLTF. CDR3 nucleotides: TGTGCCAGTAAAGGGATTGGGGACAGGGGGTTGTCTGGGGCCAACGTCCTGACTTTC. The chain couples TRBV19 to TRBJ2-6; 11 nucleotides agree with TRBD1. V shed 7 bases, J shed 1 base, and the junction held 12 bases outside the gene matches. The germline gives CDR1 LNHDA, CDR2 SQIVND (reference sequence). The CDR3 runs to 19 residues.

The V and J genes are TRBV7-3 and TRBJ2-7; D perhaps matches TRBD2 (5 bases). Germline V CDR1 and CDR2: SGHTA, FQGTGA. Trimming shortened V by 5 bases and J by 6 bases, and 11 bases separated the two germline ends. This CDR3 is 12 amino acids long. CDR3 amino acids: CASSPDGGEQYF. The DNA of the CDR3 is TGTGCCAGCAGCCCTGACGGAGGCGAGCAGTACTTC.

The genes are TRBV30 and TRBJ1-1; TRBD1 is a possible D gene (5 bases). Germline V gives CDR1 GTSNPN, CDR2 SVGIG (reference sequence). The CDR3 covers 13 residues. With 3 bases removed from V and 1 base from J, the gap between germline ends came to 9 bases. The CDR3: CAWSGGGNTEAFF. The DNA for the CDR3 is TGTGCCTGGAGCGGGGGGGGGAACACTGAAGCTTTCTTT.

The chain joins TRBV5-1 to TRBJ2-5, with 7 bases matching TRBD2. With V trimmed by 4 bases and J by 5 bases, 5 bases remained unmatched. The CDR3 runs 13 residues. Germline V gene sequence: CDR1 SGHRS, CDR2 YFSETQ. CDR3 protein: CASSGRGGETQYF. The CDR3 bases are TGCGCCAGCAGCGGCCGGGGAGGGGAGACCCAGTACTTC.

This sequence joins TRBV28 and TRBJ1-2; TRBD1 aligns across 8 bases. V dropped 4 bases and J dropped 6; count of bases not matched to a gene: 7. The CDR3 spans 14 residues. The germline CDR1 and CDR2 sequences are MDHEN and SYDVKM. CDR3 sequence: CASSSRGPRDGYTF. CDR3 sequence (DNA): TGTGCCAGCAGTTCCAGGGGGCCGCGGGATGGCTACACCTTC.

V and J are TRBV6-4 and TRBJ2-3, with D possibly matching TRBD1 (6 bases). Germline values: CDR1 MRHNA, CDR2 SNTAGT. This CDR3 is 14 amino acids long. The V end was cut by 10 bases, the J end by 4 bases, with 18 bases between. Here the CDR3 reads CATKNRAQADTQYF. Written as DNA, the CDR3 is TGTGCCACCAAAAACAGGGCGCAGGCAGATACGCAGTATTTT.

The V call is TRBV5-6, the J call TRBJ1-2; 7 bases agree with TRBD1. The CDR3 covers 14 residues. V lost 0 bases, J lost 8 bases, and 7 bases stayed unmatched. CDR1 is SGHDT and CDR2 is YYEEEE in the germline V gene. DNA for the CDR3: TGTGCCAGCAGCTTGGACAGGGGCCCCGTCGGCTACACCTTC. It codes for CASSLDRGPVGYTF.

The V and J genes are TRBV27 and TRBJ1-2; D remains ambiguous. CDR3 length: 13 residues. The germline CDR1 and CDR2 sequences are MNHEY and SMNVEV (reference sequence). V was pared by 4 bases and J by 7 bases, with 13 bases between. The CDR3 DNA reads TGTGCCAGCAGTTCCCCCCGAGGGTTTGGCTACACCTTC. Translated: CASSSPRGFGYTF.